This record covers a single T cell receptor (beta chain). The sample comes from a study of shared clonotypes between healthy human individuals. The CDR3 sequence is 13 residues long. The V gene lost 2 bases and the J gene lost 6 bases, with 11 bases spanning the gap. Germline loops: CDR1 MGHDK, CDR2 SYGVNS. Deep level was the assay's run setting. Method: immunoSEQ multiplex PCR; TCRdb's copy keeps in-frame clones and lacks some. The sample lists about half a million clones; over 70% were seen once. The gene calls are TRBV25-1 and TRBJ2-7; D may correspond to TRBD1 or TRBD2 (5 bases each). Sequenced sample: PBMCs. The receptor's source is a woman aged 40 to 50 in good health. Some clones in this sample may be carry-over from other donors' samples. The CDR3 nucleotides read TGTGCCAGCAGTGAAGGGGGTCCAGGCGAGCAGTACTTC. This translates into CASSEGGPGEQYF.